These 19 T cell receptor beta chains were all obtained from the same sample, sequenced in a study of blood T cell repertoires in COVID-19. The data were produced by immunoSEQ multiplex PCR, yet TCRdb's version contains in-frame clones alone and is incomplete. The top ten hold about 7% of the sample, which has more than 60,000 clones, more than 80% seen once. The source material was peripheral blood. The source of these receptors is a human donor in a cohort sampled during active COVID-19.

V is TRBV20-1 and J is TRBJ1-2, with TRBD1 matching 7 bases. V lost 3 bases, J lost 3 bases, and 4 bases stayed unmatched. Per germline, CDR1 DFQATT and CDR2 SNEGSKA (reference sequence). The CDR3 is made up of 13 amino acids. The CDR3 is CSASPQGDYGYTF. In nucleotides, the CDR3 is TGCAGTGCTAGTCCGCAGGGGGACTATGGCTACACCTTC.

V gene TRBV11-3 combines with J gene TRBJ2-2, with 11 bases that match TRBD2. Germline-derived CDR1 and CDR2 are SGHNT and YENEEA. Trimming took 4 bases from V and 6 from J; bases not matched to a gene: 7. The CDR3 consists of 16 residues. The DNA for the CDR3 is TGTGCCAGCAGCTGGAATAGCGGGGGGGTATCCGGGGAGCTGTTTTTT. Translating gives CASSWNSGGVSGELFF. Together with reference TRBV11-3 and TRBJ2-2, the CDR3 gives the full variable domain: EAGVVQSPRYKIIEKKQPVAFWCNPISGHNTLYWYLQNLGQGPELLIRYENEEAVDDSQLPKDRFSAERLKGVDSTLKIQPAELGDSAVYLCASSWNSGGVSGELFFGEGSRLTVL.

The chain has TRBV5-1 and TRBJ2-1; perhaps TRBD2 as D (5 bases). V was pared by 3 bases and J by 8 bases, with 15 bases between. Germline V gene lookup returns CDR1 SGHRS and CDR2 YFSETQ. The CDR3 spans 14 residues. This CDR3 reads CASSSRTARDEQFF. CDR3 nucleotides: TGCGCCAGCAGCTCCCGGACTGCGCGCGATGAGCAGTTCTTC.

The V gene is TRBV6-4, the J gene TRBJ2-3; D unclear. The CDR3 has 10 amino acids. Germline V gives CDR1 MRHNA, CDR2 SNTAGT. Between the trimmed V and J ends, which lost 8 bases and 9 bases, there was a span of 9 bases. CDR3 sequence: CASPGQTQYF. In nucleotides, the CDR3 is TGTGCCAGCCCTGGGCAGACGCAGTATTTT.

The chain carries TRBV5-6 and TRBJ1-4; weak D call: TRBD1 (5 bases). The CDR3 is made up of 14 amino acids. The germline V and J ends were trimmed by 5 bases and 8 bases, with 16 bases remaining between them. CDR1 is SGHDT and CDR2 is YYEEEE in the germline V gene. As DNA, the CDR3 is TGTGCCAGCAGTCCAACCTCCGGGGGGGAAAAACTGTTTTTT. Protein sequence: CASSPTSGGEKLFF.

The chain employs TRBV5-1 and TRBJ2-7; 10 positions agree with TRBD2. The CDR3 is 18 residues long. CDR1 is SGHRS, CDR2 YFSETQ, per germline. Trimming took 0 bases from V and 3 from J; bases not matched to a gene: 12. Here the CDR3 DNA reads TGCGCCAGCAGCTTGGCGGTTCAAGCGGGGGGGAGCGGCTACGAGCAGTACTTC. It yields the protein CASSLAVQAGGSGYEQYF.

CDR3 sequence: CASSEAYNSLYEQYF. The CDR3 DNA is TGTGCCAGCAGTGAAGCGTACAACAGCCTCTACGAGCAGTACTTC. The rearrangement joins TRBV6-1 to TRBJ2-7; D unresolved. Germline-derived CDR1 and CDR2 are MNHNS and SASEGT. The CDR3 consists of 15 residues. The V gene lost 0 bases and the J gene lost 3 bases, with 12 bases spanning the gap.

This chain links TRBV6-2 or TRBV6-3 with TRBJ2-4; a possible D gene is TRBD1 (6 bases). This CDR3 has 18 residues. Per germline, CDR1 MNHEY and CDR2 SVGEGT. V was cut by 4 bases and J by 1 base, with 20 bases left in between. The CDR3 loop is CASSFHIRDKLAKNIQYF. The CDR3 DNA sequence: TGTGCCAGCAGTTTCCACATCCGGGACAAATTGGCCAAAAACATTCAGTACTTC.

The chain couples TRBV24-1 to TRBJ2-1, with 8 positions matching TRBD2. Per the germline V gene, CDR1 is KGHDR and CDR2 is SFDVKD. The length of the CDR3 is 17 residues. V lost 9 bases and J lost 5; bases outside the gene matches: 17. The DNA for the CDR3 is TGTGCCACCCCGCATGTGGGGGGGACTAGTCTGCACAATGAGCAGTTCTTC. Amino acid sequence: CATPHVGGTSLHNEQFF.

The chain couples TRBV5-1 to TRBJ2-2, with TRBD2 identical over 11 bases. The CDR3 extends over 16 amino acids. Germline trimming cut 3 bases from V and 4 bases from J; bases unmatched to any gene: 5. Germline V gene lookup returns CDR1 SGHRS and CDR2 YFSETQ. CDR3 bases: TGCGCCAGCAGCTCGGGACTAGCGGAGATCACCGGGGAGCTGTTTTTT. Translation: CASSSGLAEITGELFF.

J is TRBJ2-3 and V is TRBV3-1 (or the pseudogene TRBV3-2); perhaps TRBD2 as D (5 bases). The germline CDR1 and CDR2 sequences are LGHDT and YNNKEL (reference sequence). The CDR3 spans 16 residues. V lost 1 base and J lost 5, with 16 bases in between. The CDR3 reads CASSQAPSGRLDTQYF. DNA for the CDR3: TGTGCCAGCAGCCAAGCCCCCAGCGGCAGATTAGATACGCAGTATTTT.

The rearrangement joins TRBV19 to TRBJ2-3; maybe TRBD2 (6 bases). The V end lost 7 bases, the J end lost 0 bases, and 11 bases lay between the germline ends. The CDR3 runs 14 residues. The germline V gene encodes CDR1 LNHDA and CDR2 SQIVND (reference sequence). This CDR3 reads CASKDGGSTDTQYF. CDR3 coding DNA: TGTGCCAGTAAAGACGGGGGAAGCACAGATACGCAGTATTTT.

CDR3 bases: TGTGCCAGCAGCCAAGCCAACGGGGAGCAGTTCTTC. Amino acid sequence: CASSQANGEQFF. The chain recombines TRBV3-1 (or the pseudogene TRBV3-2) with TRBJ2-1; D is undetermined. CDR3 length: 12 amino acids. V was shortened by 1 base and J by 10 bases, with 8 bases between the two germline ends. Looked up from germline, CDR1 is LGHDT and CDR2 is YNNKEL (reference sequence).

The chain has TRBV3-1 (or the pseudogene TRBV3-2) and TRBJ2-1; 8 bases line up with TRBD1. V was clipped by 4 bases and J by 8 bases; unmatched bases: 10. CDR1 and CDR2 (germline): LGHDT, YNNKEL (reference sequence). The CDR3 is 15 amino acids. CDR3 residues: CASSPGTGGTDEQFF. CDR3 DNA sequence: TGTGCCAGCAGCCCGGGGACAGGCGGCACCGATGAGCAGTTCTTC.

The rearrangement links TRBV6-6 to TRBJ1-1, with D uncertain. The germline V and J ends were trimmed by 7 bases and 11 bases, with 17 bases remaining between them. This CDR3 is built from 12 residues. Germline lookup yields CDR1 MNHNY and CDR2 SVGAGI (reference sequence). The CDR3 here is CASTLGGGQAFF. CDR3 nucleotide sequence: TGTGCCAGCACCCTGGGTGGTGGGCAGGCTTTCTTT.

The gene calls are TRBV6-4 and TRBJ2-7; no clear D. The CDR3 consists of 10 residues. Trimming took 5 bases from V and 3 from J, leaving 2 bases between them. Germline values: CDR1 MRHNA, CDR2 SNTAGT. The CDR3 protein is CASSHYEQYF. For the CDR3, the DNA is TGTGCCAGCAGTCACTACGAGCAGTACTTC.

The genes are TRBV4-1 and TRBJ1-5; D not resolved. The CDR3 sequence is 14 residues long. V was trimmed by 1 base and J by 8 bases, leaving 12 bases between them. Looked up from germline, CDR1 is MGHRA and CDR2 is YSYEKL. DNA of the CDR3: TGCGCCAGCAGCCAAGCGGACCTGAGGGAGCCCCAGCATTTT. This encodes CASSQADLREPQHF.

The chain joins TRBV9 to TRBJ2-2; 7 bases are a match to TRBD1. The CDR3 covers 15 residues. The ends lost 0 bases at V and 4 bases at J; junction bases unmatched: 3. Germline V gene lookup returns CDR1 SGDLS and CDR2 YYNGEE. The chain's CDR3 is CASSVEGQTTGELFF. The CDR3 nucleotides read TGTGCCAGCAGCGTAGAGGGACAGACCACCGGGGAGCTGTTTTTT.

The genes are TRBV6-5 and TRBJ1-1; D remains ambiguous. Trimming pared 2 bases from V and 1 base from J, leaving 5 bases between. The CDR3 extends over 13 amino acids. Germline lookup yields CDR1 MNHEY and CDR2 SVGAGI. CDR3 nucleotide sequence: TGTGCCAGCAGTTACCGGTGGAACACTGAAGCTTTCTTT. Protein: CASSYRWNTEAFF.